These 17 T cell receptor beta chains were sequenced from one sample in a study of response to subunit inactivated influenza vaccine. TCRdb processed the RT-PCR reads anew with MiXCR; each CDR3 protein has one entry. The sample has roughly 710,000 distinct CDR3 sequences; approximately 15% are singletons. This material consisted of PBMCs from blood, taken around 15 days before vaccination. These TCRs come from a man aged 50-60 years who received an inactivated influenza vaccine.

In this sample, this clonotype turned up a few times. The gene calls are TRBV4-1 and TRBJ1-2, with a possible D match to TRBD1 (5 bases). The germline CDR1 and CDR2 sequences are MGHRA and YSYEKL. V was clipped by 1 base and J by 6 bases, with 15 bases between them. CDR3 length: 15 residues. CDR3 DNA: TGCGCCAGCAGCCAAGCCGCGACAGTCATTGATGGCTACACCTTC. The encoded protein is CASSQAATVIDGYTF.

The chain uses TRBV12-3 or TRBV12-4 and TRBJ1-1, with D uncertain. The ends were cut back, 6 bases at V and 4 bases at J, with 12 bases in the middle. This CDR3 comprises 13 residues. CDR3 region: CASSSRLGTEAFF. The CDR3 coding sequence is TGTGCCAGCAGCTCCCGCCTAGGCACTGAAGCTTTCTTT.

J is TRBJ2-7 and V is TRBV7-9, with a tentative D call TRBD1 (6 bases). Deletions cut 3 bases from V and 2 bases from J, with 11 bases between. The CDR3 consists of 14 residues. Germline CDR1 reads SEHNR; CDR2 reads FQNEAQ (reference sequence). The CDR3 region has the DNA TGTGCCAGCAGCTTCGGGACACCCGCCTACGAGCAGTACTTC. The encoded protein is CASSFGTPAYEQYF.

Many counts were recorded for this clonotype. The CDR3 sequence: CASSLVAANTGELFF. The CDR3 nucleotides are TGCGCCAGCAGCTTGGTTGCGGCGAACACCGGGGAGCTGTTTTTT. V gene TRBV5-1 combines with J gene TRBJ2-2; D gene uncertain. Trimming cost V 0 bases and J 0 bases, with 6 bases left between them. This CDR3 is 15 amino acids long. Germline CDR1 is SGHRS and CDR2 is YFSETQ. The full variable domain, rest sourced from reference TRBV5-1 and TRBJ2-2, is KAGVTQTPRYLIKTRGQQVTLSCSPISGHRSVSWYQQTPGQGLQFLFEYFSETQRNKGNFPGRFSGRQFSNSRSEMNVSTLELGDSALYLCASSLVAANTGELFFGEGSRLTVL.

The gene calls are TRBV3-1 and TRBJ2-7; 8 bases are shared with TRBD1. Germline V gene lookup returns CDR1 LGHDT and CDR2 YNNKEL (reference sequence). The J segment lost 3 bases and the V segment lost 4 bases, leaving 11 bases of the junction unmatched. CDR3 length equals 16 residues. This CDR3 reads CASSRLGTGPNYEQYF. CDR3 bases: TGTGCCAGCAGCCGGCTCGGGACAGGTCCAAACTACGAGCAGTACTTC.

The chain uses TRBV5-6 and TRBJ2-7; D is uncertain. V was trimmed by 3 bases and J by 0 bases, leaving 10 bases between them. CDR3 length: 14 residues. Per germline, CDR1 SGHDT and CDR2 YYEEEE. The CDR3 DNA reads TGTGCCAGCAGCTCCCGGGCCTACTCCTACGAGCAGTACTTC. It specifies CASSSRAYSYEQYF.

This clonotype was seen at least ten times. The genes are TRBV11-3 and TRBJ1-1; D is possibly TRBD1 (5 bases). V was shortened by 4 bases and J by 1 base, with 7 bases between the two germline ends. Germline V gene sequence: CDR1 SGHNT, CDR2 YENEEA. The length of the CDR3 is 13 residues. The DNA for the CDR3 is TGTGCCAGCAGCTGGGACTGGAACACTGAAGCTTTCTTT. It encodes CASSWDWNTEAFF.

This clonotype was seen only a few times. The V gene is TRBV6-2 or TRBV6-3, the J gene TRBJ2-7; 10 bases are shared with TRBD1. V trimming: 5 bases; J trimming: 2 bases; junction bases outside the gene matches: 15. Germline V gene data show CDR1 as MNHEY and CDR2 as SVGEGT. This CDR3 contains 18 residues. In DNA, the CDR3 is TGTGCCAGCAGTCCTATCCCGGGACAGGGGACTATTACCTACGAGCAGTACTTC. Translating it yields CASSPIPGQGTITYEQYF.

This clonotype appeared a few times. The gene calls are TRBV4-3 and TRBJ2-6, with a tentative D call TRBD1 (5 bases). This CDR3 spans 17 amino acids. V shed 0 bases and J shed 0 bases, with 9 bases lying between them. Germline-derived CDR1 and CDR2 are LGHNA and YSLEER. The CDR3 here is CASSQEGHTSGANVLTF. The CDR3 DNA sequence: TGCGCCAGCAGCCAAGAAGGACACACCTCTGGGGCCAACGTCCTGACTTTC.

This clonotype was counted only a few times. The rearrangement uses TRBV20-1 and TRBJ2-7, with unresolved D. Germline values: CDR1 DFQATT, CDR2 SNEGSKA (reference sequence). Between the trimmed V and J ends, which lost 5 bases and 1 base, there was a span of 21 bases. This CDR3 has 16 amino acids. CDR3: CSAQGSSRSFSYEQYF. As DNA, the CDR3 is TGCAGTGCTCAAGGCAGTTCCAGGTCGTTTTCCTACGAGCAGTACTTC.

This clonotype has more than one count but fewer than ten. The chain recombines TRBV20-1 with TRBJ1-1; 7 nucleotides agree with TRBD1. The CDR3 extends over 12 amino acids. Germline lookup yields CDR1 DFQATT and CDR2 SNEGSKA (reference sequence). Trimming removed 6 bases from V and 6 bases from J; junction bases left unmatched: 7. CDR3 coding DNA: TGCAGTGCACCTCGACAGGGACCTGAAGCTTTCTTT. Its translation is CSAPRQGPEAFF.

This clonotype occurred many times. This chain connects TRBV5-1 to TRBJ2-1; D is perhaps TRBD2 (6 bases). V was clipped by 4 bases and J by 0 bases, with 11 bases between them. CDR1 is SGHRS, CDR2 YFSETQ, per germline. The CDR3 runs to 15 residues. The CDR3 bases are TGCGCCAGCAGCAGTCTAGCGAGCTCCTACAATGAGCAGTTCTTC. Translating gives CASSSLASSYNEQFF.

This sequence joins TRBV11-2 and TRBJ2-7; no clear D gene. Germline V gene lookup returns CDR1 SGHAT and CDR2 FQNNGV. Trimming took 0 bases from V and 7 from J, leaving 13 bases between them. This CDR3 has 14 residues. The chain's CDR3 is CASSLDVWSWEQYF. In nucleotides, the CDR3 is TGTGCCAGCAGCTTAGATGTGTGGTCGTGGGAGCAGTACTTC.

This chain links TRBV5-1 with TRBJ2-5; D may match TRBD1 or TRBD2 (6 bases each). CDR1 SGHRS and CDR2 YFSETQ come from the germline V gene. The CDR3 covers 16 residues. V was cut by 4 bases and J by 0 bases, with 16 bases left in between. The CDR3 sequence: CASSAGGQTYQETQYF. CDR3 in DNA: TGCGCCAGCAGCGCCGGGGGACAAACGTACCAAGAGACCCAGTACTTC.

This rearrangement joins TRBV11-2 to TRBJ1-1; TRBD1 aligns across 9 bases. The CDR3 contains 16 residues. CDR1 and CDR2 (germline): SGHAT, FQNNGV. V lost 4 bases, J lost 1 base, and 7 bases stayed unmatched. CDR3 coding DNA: TGTGCCAGCAGCTGGGACAGGGACCTCGGGAACACTGAAGCTTTCTTT. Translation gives CASSWDRDLGNTEAFF.

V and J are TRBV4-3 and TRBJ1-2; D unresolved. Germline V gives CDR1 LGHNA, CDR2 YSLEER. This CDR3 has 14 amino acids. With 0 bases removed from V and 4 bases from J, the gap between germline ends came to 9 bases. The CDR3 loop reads CASSQDAKIYGYTF. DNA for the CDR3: TGCGCCAGCAGCCAAGATGCCAAAATCTATGGCTACACCTTC.

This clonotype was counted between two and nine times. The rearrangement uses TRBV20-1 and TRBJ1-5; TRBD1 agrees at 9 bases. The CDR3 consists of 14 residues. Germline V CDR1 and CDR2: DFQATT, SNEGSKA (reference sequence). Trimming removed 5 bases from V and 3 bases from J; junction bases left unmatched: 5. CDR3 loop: CSAAGQGNNQPQHF. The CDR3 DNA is TGCAGTGCTGCGGGACAGGGAAACAATCAGCCCCAGCATTTT.